This T cell receptor beta chain was retrieved from a study of blood T cells in healthy people across ages. Primed by a sample-barcoded 5' primer and a J-beta primer mix, a second PCR proceeded for about 6 to 11 cycles. TCRdb redid the calling of the 5' RACE reads with MiXCR, one entry per CDR3 protein. The table records 800,000 to 1,000,000 distinct CDR3 sequences, 48% of them present only once. The CDR3 has 16 amino acids. V lost 1 base to trimming and J lost 2 bases, with 14 bases between them. The V gene's germline CDR1 is SEHNR and CDR2 FQNEAQ (reference sequence). The V and J genes are TRBV7-9 and TRBJ1-2; D is possibly TRBD1 (5 bases). Sequenced: blood. The sequence came from a man younger than 40 in good health. This CDR3 is CASSLESWGNNYGYTF. CDR3 sequence (DNA): TGTGCCAGCAGCTTAGAAAGCTGGGGGAACAACTATGGCTACACCTTC.